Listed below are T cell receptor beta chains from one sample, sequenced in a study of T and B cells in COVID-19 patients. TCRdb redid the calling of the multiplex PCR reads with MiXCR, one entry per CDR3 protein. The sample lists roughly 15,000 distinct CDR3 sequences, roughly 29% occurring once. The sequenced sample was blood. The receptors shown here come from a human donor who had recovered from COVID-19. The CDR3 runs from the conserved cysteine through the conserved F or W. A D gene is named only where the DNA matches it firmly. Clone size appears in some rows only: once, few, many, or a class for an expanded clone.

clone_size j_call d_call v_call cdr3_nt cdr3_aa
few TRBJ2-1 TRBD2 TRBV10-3 TGTGCCATCAGTCCTATCCAGGGACTAGCGGGGGACAATGAGCAGTTCTTC CAISPIQGLAGDNEQFF
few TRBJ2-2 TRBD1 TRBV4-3 TGCGCCAGCAGCCAGCCGGGACAGGGAACCGGGGAGCTGTTTTTT CASSQPGQGTGELFF
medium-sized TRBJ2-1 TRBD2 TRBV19 TGTGCCAGTAGTATAGGTGAACTAGCGCCTAATGAGCAGTTCTTC CASSIGELAPNEQFF
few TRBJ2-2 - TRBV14 TGTGCCAGCAGCCAAGGGCCCGGGGAGCTGTTTTTT CASSQGPGELFF
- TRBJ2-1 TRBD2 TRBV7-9 TGTGCCAGCAGCGCGGGGGTTCAGGAGTTCTTC CASSAGVQEFF
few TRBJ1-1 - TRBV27 TGTGCCAGCAGTTACCCCTGGTCCACGGGGCCGAACACTGAAGCTTTCTTT CASSYPWSTGPNTEAFF
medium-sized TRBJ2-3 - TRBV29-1 TGCAGCGTTGAATCCAGGACGAGGTATTTT CSVESRTRYF
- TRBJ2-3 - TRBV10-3 TGTGCCATCTGTGGGAACCCAGGGATCGATACGCAGTATTTT CAICGNPGIDTQYF
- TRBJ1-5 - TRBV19 TGTGCCAGTAGTATTGATTCTCAGCCCCAGCATTTT CASSIDSQPQHF
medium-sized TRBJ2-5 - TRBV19 TGTGCCAGTAGTAAAGGGCGAACAGAGACCCAGTACTTC CASSKGRTETQYF
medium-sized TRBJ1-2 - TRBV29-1 TGCAGCGTTGAGTCAAGCAGGGAGAACTATGGCTACACCTTC CSVESSRENYGYTF
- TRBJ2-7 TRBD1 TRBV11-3 TGTGCCAGCAGCTTACCGGGACAGATCTACGAGCAGTACTTC CASSLPGQIYEQYF
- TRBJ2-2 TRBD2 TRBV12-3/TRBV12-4 TGTGCCAGCAACTCAACCAGGGTAGCGGGAGACACCGGGGAGCTGTTTTTT CASNSTRVAGDTGELFF
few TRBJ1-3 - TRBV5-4 TGTGCCAGCAGCTTAGGAGGCGTCGGAAGCTCTGGAAACACCATATATTTT CASSLGGVGSSGNTIYF
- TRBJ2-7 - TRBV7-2 TGTGCCAGCAGCTCGGGCCTTCTCCCCTACGAGCAGTACTTC CASSSGLLPYEQYF
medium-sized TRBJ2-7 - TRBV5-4 TGTGCCAGCAGCTTGCAGGGGTACGAGCAGTACTTC CASSLQGYEQYF
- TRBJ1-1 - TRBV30 TGTGCCTGGAAGGGGGGGGGGACTGAAGCTTTCTTT CAWKGGGTEAFF
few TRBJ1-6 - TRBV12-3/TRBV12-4 TGTGCCAGCAGCCGACAAACAGGTGCCTATTCACCCCTCCACTTT CASSRQTGAYSPLHF
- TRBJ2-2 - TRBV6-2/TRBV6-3 TGTGCCAGCAGTTACTTGGAGACCGGGGAGCTGTTTTTT CASSYLETGELFF
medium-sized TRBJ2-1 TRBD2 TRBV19 TGTGCCAGTTCGGGACTAGCGGGAGTATCTCAGTTCTTC CASSGLAGVSQFF
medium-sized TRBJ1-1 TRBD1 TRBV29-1 TGCAGCGTGGAATACAGGGGAGAGACTGAAGCTTTCTTT CSVEYRGETEAFF
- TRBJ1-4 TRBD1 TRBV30 TGTGCCTGGAGTGGTGGGACAGCAACTAATGAAAAACTGTTTTTT CAWSGGTATNEKLFF
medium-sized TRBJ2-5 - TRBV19 TGTGCCAGTAGTACCTCCCTCGTGGAGGAGACCCAGTACTTC CASSTSLVEETQYF
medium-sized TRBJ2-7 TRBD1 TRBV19 TGTGCCAGTAAAATGGACAGGGAGGTTGGCGAGCAGTACTTC CASKMDREVGEQYF
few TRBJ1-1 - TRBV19 TGTGCCAGTTCACAGAAAAGCACTGAAGCTTTCTTT CASSQKSTEAFF
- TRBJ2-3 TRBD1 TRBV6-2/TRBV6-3 TGTGCCAGCCATCAGGGGGGCACAGATACGCAGTATTTT CASHQGGTDTQYF
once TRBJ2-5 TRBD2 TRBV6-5 TGTGCCAGCAGTGGGTCTAGCGGGGAGACCCAGTACTTC CASSGSSGETQYF
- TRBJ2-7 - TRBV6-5 TGTGCCAGCAGTTACTCGAGGCCGACAACCTACGAGCAGTACTTC CASSYSRPTTYEQYF
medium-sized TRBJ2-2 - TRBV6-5 TGTGCCAGCCGATCTTTTGTGACGAGTAACCTCGCGAACACCGGGGAGCTGTTTTTT CASRSFVTSNLANTGELFF
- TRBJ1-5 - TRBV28 TGTGCCAGCAGTTTAGGGAGGGGCGATGGCAATCAGCCCCAGCATTTT CASSLGRGDGNQPQHF
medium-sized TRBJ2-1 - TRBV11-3 TGTGCCAGCAGCTTAGCGGGACGGTTCCTCAATGAGCAGTTCTTC CASSLAGRFLNEQFF
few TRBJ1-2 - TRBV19 TGTGCCAGTAGTATAGCTCATCGGGCAGGGAAAGGCTACACCTTC CASSIAHRAGKGYTF
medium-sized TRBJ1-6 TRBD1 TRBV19 TGTGCCAGTGCAGGGGGTTCGTCCCTCCACTTT CASAGGSSLHF
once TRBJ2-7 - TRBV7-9 TGTGCCAGCAGCTTTCCCCGGGACTTCTCCGGGAGCGAGCAGTACTTC CASSFPRDFSGSEQYF
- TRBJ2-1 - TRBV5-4 TGTGCCATCAGCTTGGGGGCTAGCAGGAGCTCCTACAATGAGCAGTTCTTC CAISLGASRSSYNEQFF
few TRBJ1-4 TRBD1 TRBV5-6 TGTGCCAGCAGCTTGGGACAGGGACCCACAACTAATGAAAAACTGTTTTTT CASSLGQGPTTNEKLFF
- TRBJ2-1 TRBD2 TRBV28 TGTGCCAGCAGTGGTCGGTCGGGGGGGGACGAGCAGTTCTTC CASSGRSGGDEQFF
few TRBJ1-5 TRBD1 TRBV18 TGTGCCAGCCGACAGGGGGAAGGTCAGCCCCAGCATTTT CASRQGEGQPQHF
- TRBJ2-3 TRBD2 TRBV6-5 TGTGCCAGCAGTTCCCTAGCGGGGGGGGTGGATAAGCAGTATTTT CASSSLAGGVDKQYF
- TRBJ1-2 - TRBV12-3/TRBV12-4 TGTGCCAGCAGTCCTCAGAACTATGGCTACACCTTC CASSPQNYGYTF
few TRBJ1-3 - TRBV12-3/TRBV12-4 TGTGCCAGCAGTTTGCCAGGGAAGACTGGAAACACCATATATTTT CASSLPGKTGNTIYF
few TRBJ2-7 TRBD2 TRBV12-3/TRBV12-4 TGTGCCAGCAGTCCGGGACTAGCGGGGCCAGTCAACACCTACGAGCAGTACTTC CASSPGLAGPVNTYEQYF
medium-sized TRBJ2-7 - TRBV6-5 TGTGCCAGCAGTTACTCGAATGGCAACTACGAGCAGTACTTC CASSYSNGNYEQYF
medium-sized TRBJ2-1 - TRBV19 TGTGCCTCTGAAGGAGGGCCTTACAATGAGCAGTTCTTC CASEGGPYNEQFF
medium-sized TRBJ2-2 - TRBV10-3 TGTGCCATCAGTGAGCCGGGACCGAACACCGGGGAGCTGTTTTTT CAISEPGPNTGELFF
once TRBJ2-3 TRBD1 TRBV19 TGTGCCAGTAGTATAGAGGGACAGCTTAGCACAGATACGCAGTATTTT CASSIEGQLSTDTQYF
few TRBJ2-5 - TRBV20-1 TGCAGTGCTACCCAACTTATGGGGACTCAAGAGACCCAGTACTTC CSATQLMGTQETQYF
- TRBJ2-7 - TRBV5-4 TGTGCCAGCAGCTCGGACGGTGACGAGCAGTACTTC CASSSDGDEQYF
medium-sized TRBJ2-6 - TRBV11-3 TGTGCCAGCAGCCATAGGGGGTTGGGGGCCAACGTCCTGACTTTC CASSHRGLGANVLTF
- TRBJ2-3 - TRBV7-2 TGTGCCAGCACCGAATATTCGGGACCAGGTCGGGATACGCAGTATTTT CASTEYSGPGRDTQYF
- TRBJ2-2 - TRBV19 TGTGCCAGCAGCTCCCTCCGGCAGGCCTTAGGCGGGGAGCTGTTTTTT CASSSLRQALGGELFF
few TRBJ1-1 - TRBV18 TGTGCCAGCTCACGGGGGAATGAAGCTTTCTTT CASSRGNEAFF
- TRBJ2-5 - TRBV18 TGTGCCAGCTCACCGAATGGAGATCAAGAGACCCAGTACTTC CASSPNGDQETQYF
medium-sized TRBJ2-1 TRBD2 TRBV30 TGTGCCTGGAGTGTACAGGCGGGAGTAGGGCAGTTCTTC CAWSVQAGVGQFF
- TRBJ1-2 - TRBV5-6 TGTGCCAGCAGCCCGGGGCCGCCCCTATATGGCTACACCTTC CASSPGPPLYGYTF
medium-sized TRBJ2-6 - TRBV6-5 TGTGCCAGCAGTTTCGGGACGGGCCTCTCTGGGGCCAACGTCCTGACTTTC CASSFGTGLSGANVLTF
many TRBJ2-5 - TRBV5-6 TGTGCCAGCAGTCACCTGGGGACGGAAGAGACCCAGTACTTC CASSHLGTEETQYF
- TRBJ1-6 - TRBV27 TGTGCCAGCAGTTTGGAGGGCCTCCCAGAGGGTTCACCCCTCCACTTT CASSLEGLPEGSPLHF
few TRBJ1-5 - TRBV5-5 TGTGCCAGCAGCTTCTCCTTCGACAGGCTTAATCAGCCCCAGCATTTT CASSFSFDRLNQPQHF
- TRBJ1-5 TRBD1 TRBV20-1 TGCAGTGCTCCAGGGGGCGATCAGCCCCAGCATTTT CSAPGGDQPQHF